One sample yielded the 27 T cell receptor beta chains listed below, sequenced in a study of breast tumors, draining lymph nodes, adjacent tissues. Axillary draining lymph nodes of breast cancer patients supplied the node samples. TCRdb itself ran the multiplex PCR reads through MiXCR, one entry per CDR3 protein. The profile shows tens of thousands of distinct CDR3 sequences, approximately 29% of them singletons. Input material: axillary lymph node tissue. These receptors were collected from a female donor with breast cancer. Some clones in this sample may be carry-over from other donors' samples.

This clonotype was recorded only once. The CDR3 region is CSVTGQGYEQYF. CDR3 bases: TGCAGCGTAACGGGACAGGGCTACGAGCAGTACTTC. The gene calls are TRBV29-1 and TRBJ2-7, with 9 nucleotides matching TRBD1. The CDR3 runs 12 residues. Per the germline V gene, CDR1 is SQVTM and CDR2 is ANQGSEA. V lost 6 bases, J lost 3 bases, and 3 bases stayed unmatched.

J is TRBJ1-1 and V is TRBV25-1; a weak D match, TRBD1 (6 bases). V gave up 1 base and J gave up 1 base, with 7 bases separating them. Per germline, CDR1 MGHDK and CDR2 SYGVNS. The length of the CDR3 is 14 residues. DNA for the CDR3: TGTGCCAGCAGTGAATGGGGGCAGAACACTGAAGCTTTCTTT. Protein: CASSEWGQNTEAFF.

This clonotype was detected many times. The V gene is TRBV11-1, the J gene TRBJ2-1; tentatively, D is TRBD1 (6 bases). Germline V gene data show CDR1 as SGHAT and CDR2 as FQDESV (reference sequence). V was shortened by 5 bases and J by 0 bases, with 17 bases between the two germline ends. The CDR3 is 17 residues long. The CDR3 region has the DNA TGTGCCAGCAGCCCCCGTCCGGGACACAGCTCCTACAATGAGCAGTTCTTC. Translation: CASSPRPGHSSYNEQFF. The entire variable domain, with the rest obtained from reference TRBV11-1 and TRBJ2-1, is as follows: EAEVAQSPRYKITEKSQAVAFWCDPISGHATLYWYRQILGQGPELLVQFQDESVVDDSQLPKDRFSAERLKGVDSTLKIQPAELGDSAMYLCASSPRPGHSSYNEQFFGPGTRLTVL.

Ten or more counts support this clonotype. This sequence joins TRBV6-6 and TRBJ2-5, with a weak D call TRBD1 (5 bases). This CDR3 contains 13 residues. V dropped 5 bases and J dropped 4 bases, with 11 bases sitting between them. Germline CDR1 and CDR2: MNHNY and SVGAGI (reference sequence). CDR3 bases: TGTGCCAGCAGTCACCGGCAGGGAGAGACCCAGTACTTC. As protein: CASSHRQGETQYF.

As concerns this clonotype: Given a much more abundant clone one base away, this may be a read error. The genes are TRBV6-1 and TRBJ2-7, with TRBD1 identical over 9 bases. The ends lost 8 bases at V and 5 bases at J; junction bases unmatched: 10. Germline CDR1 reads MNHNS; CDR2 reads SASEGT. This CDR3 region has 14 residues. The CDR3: CASFPPGQGDEQYF. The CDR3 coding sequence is TGTGCCAGCTTCCCCCCGGGACAGGGTGACGAGCAGTACTTC.

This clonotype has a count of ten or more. The DNA for the CDR3 is TGTGCCAGCAGCCCCCGACTAGCGGGAGGGCATTACGAGCAGTACTTC. Its protein product is CASSPRLAGGHYEQYF. This sequence joins TRBV5-4 and TRBJ2-7, with 14 bases fitting TRBD2. The ends lost 4 bases at V and 4 bases at J; junction bases unmatched: 7. The CDR3 spans 16 residues. The germline V gene encodes CDR1 SGHNT and CDR2 YYREEE (reference sequence).

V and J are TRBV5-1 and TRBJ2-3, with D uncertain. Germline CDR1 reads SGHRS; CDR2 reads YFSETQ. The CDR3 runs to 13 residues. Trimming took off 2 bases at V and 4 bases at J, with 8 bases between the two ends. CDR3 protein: CASSLGSPDTQYF. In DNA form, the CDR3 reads TGCGCCAGCAGCTTAGGTAGCCCAGATACGCAGTATTTT.

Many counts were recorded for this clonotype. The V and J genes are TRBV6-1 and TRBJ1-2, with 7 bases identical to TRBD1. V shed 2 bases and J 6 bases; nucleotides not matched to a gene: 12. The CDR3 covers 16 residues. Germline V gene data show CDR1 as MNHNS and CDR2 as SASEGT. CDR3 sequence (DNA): TGTGCCAGCAGTGAAAGTTTGGGCAGGGGGTTCCATGGCTACACCTTC. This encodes CASSESLGRGFHGYTF.

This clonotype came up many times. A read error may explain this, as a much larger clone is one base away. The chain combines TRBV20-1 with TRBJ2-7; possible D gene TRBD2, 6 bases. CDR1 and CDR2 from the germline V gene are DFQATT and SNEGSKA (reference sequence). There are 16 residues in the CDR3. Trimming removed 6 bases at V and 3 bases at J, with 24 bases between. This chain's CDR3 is CSAPGDRPSAFYEQYF. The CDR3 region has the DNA TGCAGTGCCCCCGGGGATCGTCCTAGCGCGTTCTACGAGCAGTACTTC.

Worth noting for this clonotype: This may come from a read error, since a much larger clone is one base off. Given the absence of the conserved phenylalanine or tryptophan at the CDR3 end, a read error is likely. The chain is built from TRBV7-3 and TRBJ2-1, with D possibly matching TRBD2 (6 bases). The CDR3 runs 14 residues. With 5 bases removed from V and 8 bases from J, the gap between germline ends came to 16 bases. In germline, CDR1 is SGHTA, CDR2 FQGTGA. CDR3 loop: CASSQWGPGDEQFL. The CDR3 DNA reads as TGTGCCAGCAGCCAATGGGGACCGGGGGATGAGCAGTTCCTC.

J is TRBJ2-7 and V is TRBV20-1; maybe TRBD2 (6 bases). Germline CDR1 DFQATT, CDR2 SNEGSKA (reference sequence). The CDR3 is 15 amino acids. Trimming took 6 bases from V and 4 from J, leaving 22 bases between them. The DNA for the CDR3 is TGCAGTGCCAGGTCGCCCCGGGAGCTGACTTACGAGCAGTACTTC. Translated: CSARSPRELTYEQYF.

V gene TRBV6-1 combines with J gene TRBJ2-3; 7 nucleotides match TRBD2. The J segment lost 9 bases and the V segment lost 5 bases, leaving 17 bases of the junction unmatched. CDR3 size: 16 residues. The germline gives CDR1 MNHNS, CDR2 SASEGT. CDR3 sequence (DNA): TGTGCCAGCAGTCACCCCGACTTAGCGGGTGATCTAACGCAGTATTTT. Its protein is CASSHPDLAGDLTQYF.

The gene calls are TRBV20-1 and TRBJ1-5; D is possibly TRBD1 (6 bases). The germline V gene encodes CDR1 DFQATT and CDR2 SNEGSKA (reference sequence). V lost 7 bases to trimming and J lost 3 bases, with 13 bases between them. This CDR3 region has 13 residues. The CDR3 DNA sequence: TGCAGTGTCAGCAGGGGTCCCAATCAGCCCCAGCATTTT. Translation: CSVSRGPNQPQHF.

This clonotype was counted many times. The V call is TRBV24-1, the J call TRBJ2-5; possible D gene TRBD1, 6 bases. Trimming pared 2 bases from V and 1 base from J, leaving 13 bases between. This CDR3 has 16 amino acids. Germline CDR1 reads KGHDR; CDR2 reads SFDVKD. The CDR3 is CATSDSGDGAQETQYF. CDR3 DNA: TGTGCCACCAGTGATTCAGGGGATGGGGCCCAAGAGACCCAGTACTTC.

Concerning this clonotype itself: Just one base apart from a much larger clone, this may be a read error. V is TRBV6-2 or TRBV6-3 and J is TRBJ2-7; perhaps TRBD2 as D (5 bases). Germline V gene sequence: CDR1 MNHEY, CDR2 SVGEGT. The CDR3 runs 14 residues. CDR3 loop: CASNRGHSSYKQYF. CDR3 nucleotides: TGTGCCAGTAACCGCGGGCACAGCTCCTACAAGCAGTACTTC.

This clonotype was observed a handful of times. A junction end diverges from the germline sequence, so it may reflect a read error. The CDR3, as DNA: TGTGCCAGCAGCCCTGGTGGCGGGAGGTTTGATTACGAGCGGTACTTC. This encodes CASSPGGGRFDYERYF. This chain connects TRBV6-1 to TRBJ2-7; the match to TRBD2 covers 8 bases. CDR1 and CDR2 from the germline V gene are MNHNS and SASEGT. This CDR3 region has 16 residues.

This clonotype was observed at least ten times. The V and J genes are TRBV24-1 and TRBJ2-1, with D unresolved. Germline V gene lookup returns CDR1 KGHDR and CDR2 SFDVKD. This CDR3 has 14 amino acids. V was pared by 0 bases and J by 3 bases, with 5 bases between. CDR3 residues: CATSDLVNYNEQFF. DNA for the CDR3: TGTGCCACCAGTGATTTGGTCAACTACAATGAGCAGTTCTTC.

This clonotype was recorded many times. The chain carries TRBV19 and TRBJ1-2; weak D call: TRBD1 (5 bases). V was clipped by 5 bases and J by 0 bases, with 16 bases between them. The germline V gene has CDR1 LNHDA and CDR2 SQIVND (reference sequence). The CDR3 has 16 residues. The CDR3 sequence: CASSETVNSANYGYTF. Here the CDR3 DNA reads TGTGCCAGTAGTGAGACAGTAAACTCAGCTAACTATGGCTACACCTTC. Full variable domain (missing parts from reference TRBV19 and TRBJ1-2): DGGITQSPKYLFRKEGQNVTLSCEQNLNHDAMYWYRQDPGQGLRLIYYSQIVNDFQKGDIAEGYSVSREKKESFPLTVTSAQKNPTAFYLCASSETVNSANYGYTFGSGTRLTVV.

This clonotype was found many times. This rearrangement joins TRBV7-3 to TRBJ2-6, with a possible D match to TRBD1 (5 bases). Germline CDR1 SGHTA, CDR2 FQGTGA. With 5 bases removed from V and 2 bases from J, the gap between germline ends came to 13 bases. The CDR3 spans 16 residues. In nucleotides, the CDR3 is TGTGCCAGCAGCCTCGGAGTAGGGGCTGGGGCCAACGTCCTGACTTTC. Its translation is CASSLGVGAGANVLTF. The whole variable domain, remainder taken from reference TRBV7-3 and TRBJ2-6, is GAGVSQTPSNKVTEKGKYVELRCDPISGHTALYWYRQSLGQGPEFLIYFQGTGAADDSGLPNDRFFAVRPEGSVSTLKIQRTERGDSAVYLCASSLGVGAGANVLTFGAGSRLTVL.

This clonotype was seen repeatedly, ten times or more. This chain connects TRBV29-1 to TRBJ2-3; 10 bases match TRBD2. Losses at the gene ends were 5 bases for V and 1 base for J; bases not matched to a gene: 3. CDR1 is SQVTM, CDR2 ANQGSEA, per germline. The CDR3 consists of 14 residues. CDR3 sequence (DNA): TGCAGCGTTATTGGGACTAGCGGCACAGATACGCAGTATTTT. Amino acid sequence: CSVIGTSGTDTQYF.

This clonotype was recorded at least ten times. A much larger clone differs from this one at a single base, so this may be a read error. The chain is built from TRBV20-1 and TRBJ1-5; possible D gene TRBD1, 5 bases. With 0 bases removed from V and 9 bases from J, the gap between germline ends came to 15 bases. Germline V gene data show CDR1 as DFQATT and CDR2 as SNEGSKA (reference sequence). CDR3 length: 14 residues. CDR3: CSARDLRRGPPQHF. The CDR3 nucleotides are TGCAGTGCTAGAGATCTGAGAAGGGGTCCGCCCCAGCATTTT.

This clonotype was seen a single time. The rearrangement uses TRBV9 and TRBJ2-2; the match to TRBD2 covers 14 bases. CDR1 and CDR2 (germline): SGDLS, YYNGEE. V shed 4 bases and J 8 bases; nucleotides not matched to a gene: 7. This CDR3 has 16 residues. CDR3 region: CASSTRTSGRLGELFF. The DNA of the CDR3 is TGTGCCAGCAGCACCCGGACTAGCGGGAGGTTAGGGGAGCTGTTTTTT.

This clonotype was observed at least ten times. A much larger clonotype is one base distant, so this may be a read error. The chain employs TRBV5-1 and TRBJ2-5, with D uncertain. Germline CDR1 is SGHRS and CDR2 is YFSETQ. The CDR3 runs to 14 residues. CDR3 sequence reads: CASSPWVGQDTQYF. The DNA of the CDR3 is TGCGCCAGCAGCCCTTGGGTAGGCCAAGACACCCAGTACTTC.

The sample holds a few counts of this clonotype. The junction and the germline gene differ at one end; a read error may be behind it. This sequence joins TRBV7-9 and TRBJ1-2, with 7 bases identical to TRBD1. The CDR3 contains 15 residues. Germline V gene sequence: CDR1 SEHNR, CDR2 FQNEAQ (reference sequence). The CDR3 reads CASSLQPRGGYGHPF. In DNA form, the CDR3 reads TGTGCCAGCAGCTTACAACCCAGGGGGGGATATGGCCACCCCTTC.

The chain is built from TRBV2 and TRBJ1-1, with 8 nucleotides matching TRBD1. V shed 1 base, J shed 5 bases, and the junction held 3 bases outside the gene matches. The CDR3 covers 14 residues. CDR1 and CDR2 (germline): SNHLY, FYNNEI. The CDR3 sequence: CASSEGTGWTEAFF. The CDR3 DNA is TGTGCCAGCAGTGAAGGGACAGGGTGGACTGAAGCTTTCTTT. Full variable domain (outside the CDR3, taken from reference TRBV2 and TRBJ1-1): EPEVTQTPSHQVTQMGQEVILRCVPISNHLYFYWYRQILGQKVEFLVSFYNNEISEKSEIFDDQFSVERPDGSNFTLKIRSTKLEDSAMYFCASSEGTGWTEAFFGQGTRLTVV.

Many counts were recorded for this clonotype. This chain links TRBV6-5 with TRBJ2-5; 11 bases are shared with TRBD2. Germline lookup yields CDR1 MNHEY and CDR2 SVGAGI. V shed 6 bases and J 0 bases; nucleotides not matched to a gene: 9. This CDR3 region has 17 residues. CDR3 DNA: TGTGCCAGCAGATGGGGGTCGGGACTAGCGGACCAAGAGACCCAGTACTTC. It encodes CASRWGSGLADQETQYF.

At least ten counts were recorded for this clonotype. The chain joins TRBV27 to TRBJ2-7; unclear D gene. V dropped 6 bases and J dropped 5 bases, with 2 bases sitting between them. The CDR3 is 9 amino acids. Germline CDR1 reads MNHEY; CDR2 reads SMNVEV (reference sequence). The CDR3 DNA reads TGTGCCAGCAGCCACGAGCAGTACTTC. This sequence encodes CASSHEQYF.